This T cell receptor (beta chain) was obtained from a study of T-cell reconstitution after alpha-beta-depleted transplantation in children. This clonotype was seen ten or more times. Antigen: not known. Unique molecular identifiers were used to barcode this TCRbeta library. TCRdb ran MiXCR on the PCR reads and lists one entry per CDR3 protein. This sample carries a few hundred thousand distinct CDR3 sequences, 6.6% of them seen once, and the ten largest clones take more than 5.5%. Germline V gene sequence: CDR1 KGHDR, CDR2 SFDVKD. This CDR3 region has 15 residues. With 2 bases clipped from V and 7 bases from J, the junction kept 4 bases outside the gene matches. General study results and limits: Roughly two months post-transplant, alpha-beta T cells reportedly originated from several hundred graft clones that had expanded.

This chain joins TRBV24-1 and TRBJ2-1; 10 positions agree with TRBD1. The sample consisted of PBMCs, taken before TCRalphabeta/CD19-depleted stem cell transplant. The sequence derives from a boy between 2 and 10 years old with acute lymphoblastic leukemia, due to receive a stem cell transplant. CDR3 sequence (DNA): TGTGCCACCAGTGATTCGGGACAGGGGAGTAATGAGCAGTTCTTC. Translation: CATSDSGQGSNEQFF.